This T cell receptor beta chain was obtained from a study of OX40 agonist ivuxolimab in advanced cancers. Repertoires were generated with immunoSEQ multiplex PCR, while TCRdb's copy carries only in-frame clones and drops some. The table records 82,000 or so clones, roughly 89% of them present only once. The CDR3 extends over 14 amino acids. In germline, CDR1 is MNHEY, CDR2 SVGAGI. Unmatched junction bases numbered 5, after V lost 5 bases and J lost 4 bases. The chain recombines TRBV6-5 with TRBJ2-3, with 8 bases identical to TRBD2. Source: CD4+ or CD8+ T cells sorted from blood, taken in a trial of the OX40 agonist ivuxolimab. The clonotype comes from an adult with an advanced solid tumor such as melanoma, head and neck, liver or kidney cancer. The CDR3 sequence is CASSDRAGADTQYF. The DNA of the CDR3 is TGTGCCAGCAGTGACAGAGCGGGGGCAGATACGCAGTATTTT.